The sequence of this T cell receptor beta chain was determined in a study of blood T cell repertoires in COVID-19. Seattle patients were enrolled during active infection and followed longitudinally. Germline-derived CDR1 and CDR2 are SEHNR and FQNEAQ (reference sequence). The CDR3 has 14 residues. V gave up 2 bases and J gave up 5 bases, with 13 bases separating them. As originally analysed: Reference gene primer amplification gave estimated nucleated cell counts. Profiled with immunoSEQ multiplex PCR; TCRdb holds only in-frame clones, not every one. D and trimming come from the DNA, and the V and J calls and clone size come from that table. The sample consists of approximately 350,000 clones, about 90% of them appearing once.

Sequencing used peripheral blood. This TCR was recovered from a woman aged 25 to 39 with COVID-19, enrolled during active disease. The V gene is TRBV7-9, the J gene TRBJ2-7, with D possibly matching TRBD1 (6 bases). The CDR3: CASSLRQGHHEQYF. The DNA of the CDR3 is TGTGCCAGCAGCTTACGCCAGGGGCACCACGAGCAGTACTTC. Using reference TRBV7-9 and TRBJ2-7 for the parts outside the CDR3, the full variable domain is DTGVSQNPRHKITKRGQNVTFRCDPISEHNRLYWYRQTLGQGPEFLTYFQNEAQLEKSRLLSDRFSAERPKGSFSTLEIQRTEQGDSAMYLCASSLRQGHHEQYFGPGTRLTVT.